The 30 T cell receptor beta chains in this list originate from one sample, sequenced in a study of CD8+CD57+ T cells in acquired aplastic anemia. Genomic DNA, serving as template, underwent TCR beta VDJ and CDR3 profiling. TCRdb processed the reads anew with MiXCR; each CDR3 protein has one entry. The data show 150,000 or so distinct CDR3 sequences, about 60% seen once. The sample comprised sorted CD4+, CD8+, or CD8+CD57+ T cells (not recorded which) from PBMCs. Receptor source: a human donor in good health.

The chain carries TRBV20-1 and TRBJ1-2; 11 bases agree with TRBD1. CDR3 length equals 15 residues. Germline assignment: CDR1 DFQATT and CDR2 SNEGSKA (reference sequence). J lost 3 bases, V lost 2 bases, and 5 bases had no gene match. CDR3 DNA sequence: TGCAGTGCTAGACATATGGGACAGGGGGACTATGGCTACACCTTC. Residues: CSARHMGQGDYGYTF.

The chain carries TRBV10-3 and TRBJ1-1, with 8 positions matching TRBD1. Trimming took 6 bases from V and 0 from J; bases not matched to a gene: 3. The CDR3 consists of 14 residues. Per the germline V gene, CDR1 is ENHRY and CDR2 is SYGVKD. The DNA of the CDR3 is TGTGCCATCAGGCCAGGGGGCATGAACACTGAAGCTTTCTTT. The encoded protein is CAIRPGGMNTEAFF.

The rearrangement joins TRBV9 to TRBJ1-2; D gene ambiguous. Trimming cost V 3 bases and J 2 bases, with 8 bases left between them. The CDR3 consists of 13 residues. CDR1 SGDLS and CDR2 YYNGEE come from the germline V gene. CDR3 coding DNA: TGTGCCAGCAGCGGAGACTCCAACTATGGCTACACCTTC. Amino acids: CASSGDSNYGYTF.

The CDR3 nucleotides read TGTGCCAGCAGCGGGAGAACAGGGGTCCATAGCACAGATACGCAGTATTTT. This gives the protein CASSGRTGVHSTDTQYF. The chain couples TRBV7-9 to TRBJ2-3; 7 nucleotides line up with TRBD1. Trimming took 5 bases from V and 0 from J; bases not matched to a gene: 11. The CDR3 has 17 amino acids. Germline CDR1 SEHNR, CDR2 FQNEAQ (reference sequence).

The gene calls are TRBV7-3 and TRBJ2-7; 7 bases are shared with TRBD2. The CDR3 length is 14 residues. CDR1 SGHTA and CDR2 FQGTGA come from the germline V gene. Unmatched junction bases numbered 13, after V lost 9 bases and J lost 5 bases. The CDR3 DNA sequence: TGTGCCAGTAGTGACCTCGGGAGGTTCCACGAGCAGTACTTC. This encodes CASSDLGRFHEQYF.

This clonotype was counted a few times. The genes are TRBV2 and TRBJ1-5, with TRBD1 as a possible D gene (6 bases). The germline CDR1 and CDR2 sequences are SNHLY and FYNNEI. CDR3 length: 14 amino acids. With 6 bases removed from V and 4 bases from J, the gap between germline ends came to 13 bases. CDR3 residues: CASSPRTGNQPQHF. CDR3 bases: TGTGCCAGCAGCCCCCGCACAGGGAATCAGCCCCAGCATTTT.

J is TRBJ2-7 and V is TRBV19; D may correspond to TRBD1 or TRBD2 (5 bases each). V lost 0 bases to trimming and J lost 2 bases, with 5 bases between them. Germline V gene lookup returns CDR1 LNHDA and CDR2 SQIVND (reference sequence). CDR3 length: 13 amino acids. CDR3 loop: CASSIEGAYEQYF. In nucleotides, the CDR3 is TGTGCCAGTAGTATAGAGGGGGCCTACGAGCAGTACTTC.

This clonotype was detected ten times or more. This chain joins TRBV5-5 and TRBJ2-5; perhaps D is TRBD1 or TRBD2 (5 bases each). The CDR3 length is 17 residues. Germline assignment: CDR1 SGHKS and CDR2 YYEKEE (reference sequence). The ends were cut back, 4 bases at V and 0 bases at J, with 19 bases in the middle. CDR3 nucleotide sequence: TGTGCCAGCAGCCTTGTGGGGGTCCCAACCCACCAAGAGACCCAGTACTTC. Amino acids: CASSLVGVPTHQETQYF. Using reference TRBV5-5 and TRBJ2-5 for the parts outside the CDR3, the full variable domain is DAGVTQSPTHLIKTRGQQVTLRCSPISGHKSVSWYQQVLGQGPQFIFQYYEKEERGRGNFPDRFSARQFPNYSSELNVNALLLGDSALYLCASSLVGVPTHQETQYFGPGTRLLVL.

The rearrangement links TRBV7-9 to TRBJ2-5; D not certain. The CDR3 spans 14 residues. In germline, CDR1 is SEHNR, CDR2 FQNEAQ (reference sequence). Trimming pared 1 base from V and 5 bases from J, leaving 11 bases between. The CDR3 sequence: CASSLVGRAETQYF. As DNA, the CDR3 is TGTGCCAGCAGCTTAGTGGGAAGGGCTGAGACCCAGTACTTC. Variable domain in full (rest from reference TRBV7-9 and TRBJ2-5): DTGVSQNPRHKITKRGQNVTFRCDPISEHNRLYWYRQTLGQGPEFLTYFQNEAQLEKSRLLSDRFSAERPKGSFSTLEIQRTEQGDSAMYLCASSLVGRAETQYFGPGTRLLVL.

This chain uses TRBV7-3 with TRBJ1-1; D is perhaps TRBD1 (5 bases). Trimming left V 4 bases short and J 10 bases short, with 13 bases between. Germline-derived CDR1 and CDR2 are SGHTA and FQGTGA. The CDR3 contains 12 residues. Here the CDR3 reads CASSSGGGLAFF. The CDR3 DNA sequence: TGTGCCAGCAGCTCCGGGGGTGGATTAGCTTTCTTT.

This chain uses TRBV20-1 with TRBJ2-2; TRBD2 aligns across 9 bases. The CDR3 is 15 residues long. In germline, CDR1 is DFQATT, CDR2 SNEGSKA (reference sequence). V shed 6 bases, J shed 2 bases, and the junction held 7 bases outside the gene matches. The CDR3 region is CSARLSGSNTGELFF. The CDR3 coding sequence is TGCAGTGCCAGACTTAGCGGGAGTAACACCGGGGAGCTGTTTTTT.

Only a few counts were recorded for this clonotype. The J gene is TRBJ1-2, the V gene TRBV5-6, with D hard to call. CDR3 length equals 15 residues. Germline V gives CDR1 SGHDT, CDR2 YYEEEE. Trimming stripped 0 bases from V and 1 base from J, with 10 bases between. This chain's CDR3 is CASSLEQPLNYGYTF. As DNA, the CDR3 is TGTGCCAGCAGCTTGGAACAGCCCCTTAACTATGGCTACACCTTC.

The chain employs TRBV6-4 and TRBJ2-7; TRBD1 matches at 9 bases. The germline V gene has CDR1 MRHNA and CDR2 SNTAGT. V trimming: 5 bases; J trimming: 0 bases; junction bases outside the gene matches: 5. The CDR3 covers 15 residues. The CDR3 bases are TGTGCCAGCAGTTACGGGACAGGGAACTCCTACGAGCAGTACTTC. It specifies CASSYGTGNSYEQYF.

V gene TRBV7-6 combines with J gene TRBJ2-7; a weak D match, TRBD2 (5 bases). The germline CDR1 and CDR2 sequences are SGHVS and FNYEAQ. The CDR3 spans 14 residues. V was clipped by 4 bases and J by 9 bases, with 19 bases between them. The CDR3 loop is CASSSGVVSVGQYF. DNA of the CDR3: TGTGCCAGCAGCTCCGGGGTAGTGAGTGTCGGGCAGTACTTC.

The V gene is TRBV19, the J gene TRBJ2-7; D is possibly TRBD1 (6 bases). The V and J ends lost 3 bases and 4 bases respectively, with 13 bases between them. Per germline, CDR1 LNHDA and CDR2 SQIVND (reference sequence). The CDR3 totals 14 residues. The CDR3 region is CASSIGTLQYEQYF. The CDR3, as DNA: TGTGCCAGTAGTATTGGGACACTCCAATACGAGCAGTACTTC.

As concerns this clonotype: A junction end diverges from the germline sequence, so it may reflect a read error. This sequence joins TRBV7-3 and TRBJ2-1; tentatively, D is TRBD2 (5 bases). The CDR3 is 13 residues long. Germline loops: CDR1 SGHTA, CDR2 FQGTGA. CDR3 region: CASSPGLLERQFF. The CDR3 bases are TGTGCTAGCAGCCCCGGACTGTTAGAAAGGCAGTTCTTC.

This chain uses TRBV19 with TRBJ2-7; possibly TRBD1 for D (5 bases). CDR1 and CDR2 (germline): LNHDA, SQIVND (reference sequence). V was cut by 5 bases and J by 2 bases, with 16 bases left in between. The CDR3 covers 15 residues. CDR3 region: CASSLTARDPYEQYF. The CDR3 DNA is TGTGCCAGTAGTCTAACCGCCAGGGATCCCTACGAGCAGTACTTC.

The sample holds a few counts of this clonotype. A much larger clone differs by one base, so this may be a read error. This is likely a read error, given that the CDR3 carries no conserved phenylalanine or tryptophan at its end. This chain uses TRBV9 with TRBJ2-1, with D perhaps matching TRBD1 (5 bases). Germline CDR1 SGDLS, CDR2 YYNGEE. V shed 2 bases and J shed 0 bases, with 15 bases lying between them. The CDR3 runs 17 residues. The CDR3, as DNA: TGTGCCAGCAGCGTTCAGGGTGGCGGCTTCTCCTACAATGAGCAGTTCCTC. This translates into CASSVQGGGFSYNEQFL.

This CDR3 reads CASSPEGWALHF. In DNA form, the CDR3 reads TGTGCCAGTAGTCCAGAAGGGTGGGCCCTCCACTTT. The chain joins TRBV19 to TRBJ1-6; no clear D. Per germline, CDR1 LNHDA and CDR2 SQIVND (reference sequence). Trimming took off 5 bases at V and 14 bases at J, with 13 bases between the two ends. There are 12 residues in the CDR3.

This clonotype was seen at least ten times. This chain links TRBV27 with TRBJ2-2, with D perhaps matching TRBD1 or TRBD2 (5 bases each). V was shortened by 6 bases and J by 8 bases, with 10 bases between the two germline ends. The CDR3 runs to 12 residues. Per the germline V gene, CDR1 is MNHEY and CDR2 is SMNVEV (reference sequence). Here the CDR3 reads CASRRGGGELFF. The CDR3 DNA sequence: TGTGCCAGCAGGAGGGGTGGAGGGGAGCTGTTTTTT.

The chain has TRBV20-1 and TRBJ2-7; 11 bases are shared with TRBD2. CDR1 and CDR2 (germline): DFQATT, SNEGSKA (reference sequence). With 3 bases clipped from V and 5 bases from J, the junction kept 3 bases outside the gene matches. The length of the CDR3 is 13 residues. In nucleotides, the CDR3 is TGCAGTGCTAGTGGGACTAGCGGTGACGAGCAGTACTTC. Its protein is CSASGTSGDEQYF.

Ten or more counts support this clonotype. The chain couples TRBV5-6 to TRBJ2-1, with a tentative D call TRBD2 (6 bases). The germline V gene encodes CDR1 SGHDT and CDR2 YYEEEE. Trimming stripped 0 bases from V and 7 bases from J, with 14 bases between. CDR3 length: 15 residues. The CDR3, as DNA: TGTGCCAGCAGCTTGGCGGAGGGGTGGTGGAATGAGCAGTTCTTC. This gives the protein CASSLAEGWWNEQFF.

A remark on this clonotype: One base away lies a much larger clone, so this may be a sequencing read error. CDR3 sequence reads: CASSRTGDHNEQLF. CDR3 DNA: TGTGCCAGCAGCCGGACAGGGGATCACAATGAGCAGCTCTTC. The chain carries TRBV12-3 or TRBV12-4 and TRBJ2-1; 9 nucleotides agree with TRBD1. The CDR3 loop spans 14 amino acids.

The CDR3 region has the DNA TGTGCCAGTAGTGCGACAGGGCCCTACACTGAAGCTTTCTTT. Its translation is CASSATGPYTEAFF. V usage is TRBV19 and J usage is TRBJ1-1; TRBD1 matches at 7 bases. The CDR3 has 14 amino acids. The V and J ends lost 5 bases and 3 bases, in that order; junction bases with no gene match: 6. Germline assignment: CDR1 LNHDA and CDR2 SQIVND (reference sequence).

The CDR3 loop reads CASSRVKTDRGDQPQHF. CDR3 bases: TGTGCCAGCAGCCGAGTGAAGACAGACAGGGGGGACCAGCCCCAGCATTTT. The chain links TRBV7-8 to TRBJ1-5; 9 nucleotides match TRBD1. J gave up 7 bases and V 5 bases, and 15 bases lay outside the gene matches. This CDR3 spans 17 amino acids. Germline loops: CDR1 SGHVS, CDR2 FQNEAQ.

This chain uses TRBV20-1 with TRBJ1-4; 7 positions match TRBD1. J gave up 2 bases and V 3 bases, and 3 bases lay outside the gene matches. CDR1 is DFQATT, CDR2 SNEGSKA, per germline (reference sequence). The CDR3 runs to 14 residues. This CDR3 reads CSARPTGTNEKLFF. DNA for the CDR3: TGCAGTGCTAGGCCGACAGGGACTAATGAAAAACTGTTTTTT.

The rearrangement joins TRBV2 to TRBJ2-3, with 10 bases fitting TRBD2. CDR3 length equals 14 residues. Trimming took 11 bases from V and 11 from J; bases not matched to a gene: 16. Per germline, CDR1 SNHLY and CDR2 FYNNEI. The CDR3 DNA sequence: TGTGCCCCGGCAGCGGGGGGGCGGACCTACGAGCAGTATTTT. This translates into CAPAAGGRTYEQYF.

The J gene is TRBJ2-1, the V gene TRBV7-2; 12 nucleotides line up with TRBD2. The CDR3 sequence is 17 residues long. The germline CDR1 and CDR2 sequences are SGHTA and FQGNSA. The junction had 7 bases not matched to a gene; V was cut back by 0 bases and J by 7 bases. The CDR3 loop reads CASSLALLAGGQNEQFF. The CDR3 DNA is TGTGCCAGCAGCTTAGCCTTACTAGCGGGGGGCCAGAATGAGCAGTTCTTC.

The chain carries TRBV4-2 and TRBJ2-1, with D maybe TRBD1 (5 bases). This CDR3 is 13 amino acids long. V was trimmed by 4 bases and J by 10 bases, leaving 14 bases between them. Germline CDR1 LGHNA, CDR2 YNFKEQ. This chain's CDR3 is CASSPTLGPEQFF. In nucleotides, the CDR3 is TGTGCCAGCAGCCCAACCTTGGGGCCGGAGCAGTTCTTC.

This clonotype was counted a few times. V usage is TRBV7-2 and J usage is TRBJ2-3; no definite D call. V lost 5 bases and J lost 2, with 5 bases in between. Germline V gives CDR1 SGHTA, CDR2 FQGNSA. This CDR3 spans 12 amino acids. CDR3 loop: CASSLDTDTQYF. The CDR3 DNA reads as TGTGCCAGCAGCCTGGACACAGATACGCAGTATTTT.